These T cell receptor beta chains were read from a single sample in a study of blood T cell repertoires in COVID-19. Profiling relied on immunoSEQ multiplex PCR, and the TCRdb table lists in-frame clones only, not all of them. The profile shows 150,000 to 200,000 clones, 75% to 85% of them singletons. The sample was PBMCs or T cells enriched from blood (not recorded which). The source is a man aged 45-60 years who had recovered from COVID-19. CDR3s include the opening cysteine and the closing phenylalanine or tryptophan. D genes are given only for firm matches. The listing skips clone size in some rows; elsewhere it reads once, few, many or a size class.

V: TRBV5-1; size: -; D: TRBD1; J: TRBJ1-2; DNA: TGCGCCAGCAGCACCCCCCAGGGGGAGGGCTACACCTTC; CDR3: CASSTPQGEGYTF
V: TRBV5-5; size: -; D: TRBD1; J: TRBJ1-2; DNA: TGTGCCAGCAGTCTTCAGGACAGGGCCGTCAACTATGGCTACACCTTC; CDR3: CASSLQDRAVNYGYTF
V: TRBV3-1/TRBV3-2; size: -; D: TRBD1; J: TRBJ1-4; DNA: TGTGCCAGCAGACAAACCGGGACAGGGGATGAAAAACTGTTTTTT; CDR3: CASRQTGTGDEKLFF
V: TRBV20-1; size: few; D: -; J: TRBJ1-2; DNA: TGCAGTGCGGCAAGACTGCCTGGCTACACCTTC; CDR3: CSAARLPGYTF
V: TRBV2; size: once; D: -; J: TRBJ2-3; DNA: TGTGCCAGCAGTGAAACAGGGACGGTGCTAGCAGACACAGATACGCAGTATTTT; CDR3: CASSETGTVLADTDTQYF
V: TRBV7-8; size: -; D: TRBD1; J: TRBJ1-2; DNA: TGTGCCAGCAGCTTAAGGGACAGCAACTATGGCTACACCTTC; CDR3: CASSLRDSNYGYTF
V: TRBV3-1/TRBV3-2; size: -; D: TRBD1; J: TRBJ1-1; DNA: TGTGCCAGCAGCCAGTTACAGGGGGACACTGAAGCTTTCTTT; CDR3: CASSQLQGDTEAFF
V: TRBV6-5; size: -; D: TRBD1; J: TRBJ1-2; DNA: TGTGCCAGCAGGCTGGGACAGGCGAATAACTATGGCTACACCTTC; CDR3: CASRLGQANNYGYTF
V: TRBV2; size: -; D: TRBD2; J: TRBJ2-3; DNA: TGTGCCAGCAGTGTAAGCGGGGGCACAGATACGCAGTATTTT; CDR3: CASSVSGGTDTQYF
V: TRBV18; size: -; D: TRBD2; J: TRBJ2-2; DNA: TGTGCCAGCACGGGACTAGCTGAAAACACCGGGGAGCTGTTTTTT; CDR3: CASTGLAENTGELFF
V: TRBV7-2; size: -; D: -; J: TRBJ1-5; DNA: TGTGCCAGCAGCCCAGACAGAAATCAGCCCCAGCATTTT; CDR3: CASSPDRNQPQHF
V: TRBV10-3; size: -; D: -; J: TRBJ1-1; DNA: TGTGCCATCAGTGAGTCGACAGCGAACACTGAAGCTTTCTTT; CDR3: CAISESTANTEAFF
V: TRBV6-5; size: -; D: -; J: TRBJ1-1; DNA: TGTGCCAGCAGTTACTCGAGGCGTGTCGAAACTGAAGCTTTCTTT; CDR3: CASSYSRRVETEAFF
V: TRBV18; size: once; D: TRBD1; J: TRBJ1-6; DNA: TGTGCCAGCTCAACCCAGGGGGCGGACTCACCCCTCCACTTT; CDR3: CASSTQGADSPLHF
V: TRBV2; size: -; D: TRBD1; J: TRBJ1-1; DNA: TGTGCCAGCAGTGAACAGGGGGCAACGAACACTGAAGCTTTCTTT; CDR3: CASSEQGATNTEAFF
V: TRBV10-3; size: -; D: TRBD2; J: TRBJ2-3; DNA: TGTGCCATCAGTGAGTCACCTAGCGGGGGGGCAGGAGATACGCAGTATTTT; CDR3: CAISESPSGGAGDTQYF
V: TRBV25-1; size: -; D: TRBD1; J: TRBJ2-2; DNA: TGTGCCAGCAGTGAATTTGAGGGGGCCTCCGGGGAGCTGTTTTTT; CDR3: CASSEFEGASGELFF
V: TRBV29-1; size: -; D: -; J: TRBJ2-7; DNA: TGCAGCGTTGAAAGGGGGGGGGAGAGCTCCTACGAGCAGTACTTC; CDR3: CSVERGGESSYEQYF
V: TRBV5-1; size: -; D: TRBD1; J: TRBJ2-7; DNA: TGCGCCAGCAGCTTACAGGGGTCCTACGAGCAGTACTTC; CDR3: CASSLQGSYEQYF
V: TRBV11-3; size: -; D: TRBD2; J: TRBJ2-4; DNA: TGTGCCAGCAGCAAGGGACTAGCGGGCAAAAACATTCAGTACTTC; CDR3: CASSKGLAGKNIQYF
V: TRBV19; size: few; D: -; J: TRBJ1-6; DNA: TGTGCCAGTTCGGGAGGGCTAATATATTCACCCCTCCACTTT; CDR3: CASSGGLIYSPLHF
V: TRBV28; size: -; D: -; J: TRBJ2-2; DNA: TGTGCCAGCAGTTTATTACAGGGAAACACCGGGGAGCTGTTTTTT; CDR3: CASSLLQGNTGELFF
V: TRBV12-3/TRBV12-4; size: -; D: -; J: TRBJ1-1; DNA: TGTGCCAGCAGACAGGGCGGTGACACTGAAGCTTTCTTT; CDR3: CASRQGGDTEAFF
V: TRBV4-1; size: -; D: -; J: TRBJ2-2; DNA: TGCGCCAGCAGCCAAATGACAGCGAACACCGGGGAGCTGTTTTTT; CDR3: CASSQMTANTGELFF
V: TRBV7-9; size: -; D: TRBD1; J: TRBJ2-3; DNA: TGTGCCAGCAGCTTAGGGGACAGGGGGATTAGAGATACGCAGTATTTT; CDR3: CASSLGDRGIRDTQYF
V: TRBV6-5; size: -; D: TRBD1; J: TRBJ1-5; DNA: TGTGCCTCCCGCCGGGACAGCGTACAGCCCCAGCATTTT; CDR3: CASRRDSVQPQHF
V: TRBV6-4; size: -; D: -; J: TRBJ2-6; DNA: TGTGCCAGCAGTGCCCAGGGGACGGGCTCTGGGGCCAACGTCCTGACTTTC; CDR3: CASSAQGTGSGANVLTF
V: TRBV3-1/TRBV3-2; size: -; D: TRBD2; J: TRBJ2-1; DNA: TGTGCCAGCAGCCGAGAGACTAGCGGGGGGCGCCTCCGCTACAATGAGCAGTTCTTC; CDR3: CASSRETSGGRLRYNEQFF
V: TRBV7-8; size: -; D: -; J: TRBJ1-1; DNA: TGTGCCAGCAGCCCCGACGGATTTCCTAGCGACAGTATAGTTTTAGGCCACATGAACACTGAAGCTTTCTTT; CDR3: CASSPDGFPSDSIVLGHMNTEAFF
V: TRBV7-2; size: -; D: -; J: TRBJ1-3; DNA: TGTGCCAGCAGCCAGTCTGGGGCTGGAACTGGAAACACCATATATTTT; CDR3: CASSQSGAGTGNTIYF
V: TRBV6-5; size: -; D: TRBD1; J: TRBJ1-5; DNA: TGTGCCAGCAGAGGACAGGGCAATCAGCCCCAGCATTTT; CDR3: CASRGQGNQPQHF
V: TRBV29-1; size: -; D: -; J: TRBJ2-5; DNA: TGCAGCGTTGATGGGGCCCTCGCCAATCAAGAGACCCAGTACTTC; CDR3: CSVDGALANQETQYF
V: TRBV10-3; size: -; D: -; J: TRBJ2-7; DNA: TGTGCCATCAGTGCGGTAACCTACGAGCAGTACTTC; CDR3: CAISAVTYEQYF